This T cell receptor beta chain originates from a study of lymphopenia after photon versus proton radiotherapy (dated by TCRdb to the late 2010s). Study-wide context: In patients with gastrointestinal tumors who developed high-grade lymphopenia, the study compared the immunological effects of photon radiation therapy with those of proton radiation therapy. The goal of the study was to characterize the differences between the two radiation modalities in how they affect the immune system. The cohort comprised some 20 patients with gastrointestinal tumors who received either photon or proton therapy and then developed lymphopenia. The investigation overall reported the following: During treatment, patients who received proton therapy stayed relatively stable, whereas patients who received photon therapy lost naive T cells and TCR diversity and gained effector/memory populations. After the lymphocyte count nadir, photon-treated repertoires showed oligoclonal expansion, especially of CD8+ Temra cells, which drove the drop in diversity. The survival association was examined only in patients who died, and the authors described better survival with proton therapy as a possibility, not as a demonstrated result. Across the cohort, an inverse correlation was found between a larger post-nadir drop in TCR diversity and overall survival time among patients who died.

This clone was counted only a few times. The clone's antigen remains unknown. Base qualities are not at hand, and no much larger clone is one base apart. The library was produced with the immunoSEQ multiplex PCR assay. Alongside multiparametric flow cytometry, deep sequencing of rearranged TCR beta loci was used to profile the T cell repertoires. TCRdb carries this immuneACCESS record with in-frame sequences only. Its versions omit some clonotypes, under half of them owing to an unresolved V gene in the studies checked, with the rest unexplained. Recorded for this sample are approximately 170,000 clones; more than 85% of them occurred a single time. The ten largest clones add up to less than 6% of the sample. A distance of 12 bases separates the germline ends of V and J, which lose 1 base and 6 bases respectively. From the cysteine up to the phenylalanine, the CDR3 has a length of 14 residues. Just the 42-base CDR3 DNA is kept, in frame starting at base 1. Per the germline V gene, SGHVS is the CDR1 and FQNEAQ is the CDR2.

The rearranged segments are TRBV7-8 and TRBJ1-2; the D segment could be TRBD1, given 5 matching bases. This TCR derives from a man in his fifties with gastric cancer. Material: peripheral blood, obtained from a patient treated with photon-based radiotherapy. The CDR3 amino acid sequence is: CASSLDPGSNGYTF. The DNA is as follows: TGTGCCAGCAGCTTAGACCCAGGGTCAAATGGCTACACCTTC.